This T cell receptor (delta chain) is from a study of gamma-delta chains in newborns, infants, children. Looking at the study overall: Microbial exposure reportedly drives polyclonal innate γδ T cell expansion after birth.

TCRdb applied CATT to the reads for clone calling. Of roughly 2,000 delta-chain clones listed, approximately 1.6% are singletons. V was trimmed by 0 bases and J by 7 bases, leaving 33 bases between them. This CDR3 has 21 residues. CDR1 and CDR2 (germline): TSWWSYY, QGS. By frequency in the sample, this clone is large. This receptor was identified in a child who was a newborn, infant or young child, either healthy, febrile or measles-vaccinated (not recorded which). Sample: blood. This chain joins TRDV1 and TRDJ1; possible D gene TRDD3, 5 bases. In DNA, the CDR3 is TGTGCTCTTGGGGAACTTCTAGGTTGGTGGATAATTCGGGGCCTCGGGGCTAAACTCATCTTT. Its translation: CALGELLGWWIIRGLGAKLIF.